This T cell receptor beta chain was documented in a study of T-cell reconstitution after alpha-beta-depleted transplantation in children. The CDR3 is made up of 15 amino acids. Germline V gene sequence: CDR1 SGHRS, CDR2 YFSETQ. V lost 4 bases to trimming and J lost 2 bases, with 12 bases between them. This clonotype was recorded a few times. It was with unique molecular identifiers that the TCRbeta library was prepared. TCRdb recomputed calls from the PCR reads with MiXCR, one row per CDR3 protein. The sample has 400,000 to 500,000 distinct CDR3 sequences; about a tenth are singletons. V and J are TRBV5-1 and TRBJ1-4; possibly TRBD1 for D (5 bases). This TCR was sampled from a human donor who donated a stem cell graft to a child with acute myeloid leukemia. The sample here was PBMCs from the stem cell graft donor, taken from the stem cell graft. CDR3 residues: CASSNDRPTNEKLFF. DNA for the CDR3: TGCGCCAGCAGCAACGACAGACCGACTAATGAAAAACTGTTTTTT.